The 31 T cell receptor beta chains reported below all come from one sample, sequenced in a study of technical replicates of blood from a few donors. Assay used: immunoSEQ multiplex PCR; TCRdb lists only in-frame clones, some missing. The data show around 67,000 clones, nearly 97% seen once. The source material was T cells isolated from PBMCs. The receptors come from a human donor in good health.

The rearrangement links TRBV7-9 to TRBJ1-5, with 9 bases lining up with TRBD1. V shed 6 bases, J shed 5 bases, and the junction held 5 bases outside the gene matches. CDR3 length: 14 residues. Germline V CDR1 and CDR2: SEHNR, FQNEAQ (reference sequence). The CDR3 DNA reads as TGTGCCAGCAGGGGGACAGGGTCTGATCAGCCCCAGCATTTT. It translates to CASRGTGSDQPQHF.

The chain joins TRBV18 to TRBJ2-3; 14 nucleotides agree with TRBD2. The CDR3 runs 16 residues. V dropped 2 bases and J dropped 3; count of bases not matched to a gene: 1. Germline CDR1 KGHSH, CDR2 LQKENI. The CDR3 region has the DNA TGTGCCAGCTCACCAAGGACTAGCGGGGGGACAGATACGCAGTATTTT. This encodes CASSPRTSGGTDTQYF. The variable domain in full, with the rest retrieved from reference TRBV18 and TRBJ2-3, is NAGVMQNPRHLVRRRGQEARLRCSPMKGHSHVYWYRQLPEEGLKFMVYLQKENIIDESGMPKERFSAEFPKEGPSILRIQQVVRGDSAAYFCASSPRTSGGTDTQYFGPGTRLTVL.

This rearrangement joins TRBV2 to TRBJ2-2; D might be TRBD2 (5 bases). V lost 6 bases, J lost 1 base, and 9 bases lay in between. CDR3 length: 14 residues. Germline V lookup: CDR1 SNHLY, CDR2 FYNNEI. For the CDR3, the DNA is TGTGCCAGCAGCGAACTAGTGAACACCGGGGAGCTGTTTTTT. Its protein is CASSELVNTGELFF.

The chain combines TRBV19 with TRBJ1-2; 7 bases are a match to TRBD1. V dropped 7 bases and J dropped 5; count of bases not matched to a gene: 7. CDR1 LNHDA and CDR2 SQIVND come from the germline V gene (reference sequence). The CDR3 is 13 residues long. CDR3 sequence reads: CASTPGTVYGYTF. The CDR3 nucleotides are TGTGCCAGTACCCCCGGGACAGTTTATGGCTACACCTTC.

The chain carries TRBV29-1 and TRBJ1-2, with 8 bases identical to TRBD1. V lost 8 bases, J lost 3 bases, and 17 bases stayed unmatched. The CDR3 extends over 16 amino acids. Germline-derived CDR1 and CDR2 are SQVTM and ANQGSEA. For the CDR3, the DNA is TGCAGCAGAATCCTAGGGGACAGGACAAGCCACTATGGCTACACCTTC. Amino acids: CSRILGDRTSHYGYTF.

The CDR3 DNA reads TGTGCCACCAGCAGAGATCTGGGGGACAGAGACAATCAGCCCCAGCATTTT. Its protein product is CATSRDLGDRDNQPQHF. The chain employs TRBV15 and TRBJ1-5; TRBD1 matches at 7 bases. This CDR3 is 17 amino acids long. Trimming removed 0 bases from V and 3 bases from J; junction bases left unmatched: 8. Germline-derived CDR1 and CDR2 are LNHNV and YYDKDF (reference sequence).

J is TRBJ2-7 and V is TRBV5-6, with D tentatively TRBD1 (6 bases). The V and J ends lost 0 bases and 2 bases respectively, with 9 bases between them. The CDR3 is 14 amino acids. The germline gives CDR1 SGHDT, CDR2 YYEEEE. CDR3 amino acids: CASSLVPGAYEQYF. The CDR3 nucleotides read TGTGCCAGCAGCTTGGTTCCAGGGGCCTACGAGCAGTACTTC.

This chain joins TRBV30 and TRBJ2-7, with 7 bases identical to TRBD1. Germline values: CDR1 GTSNPN, CDR2 SVGIG (reference sequence). There are 11 residues in the CDR3. V lost 8 bases to trimming and J lost 5 bases; unmatched junction nucleotides: 6. The CDR3 is CAGDSSHEQYF. The CDR3 DNA follows: TGTGCCGGGGACAGTTCCCACGAGCAGTACTTC.

The chain joins TRBV6-5 to TRBJ2-7; tentatively, D is TRBD1 (6 bases). Trimming took off 2 bases at V and 0 bases at J, with 14 bases between the two ends. Germline V gene sequence: CDR1 MNHEY, CDR2 SVGAGI. This CDR3 comprises 16 residues. The CDR3 loop reads CASSYGMVTGSYEQYF. The CDR3 nucleotides are TGTGCCAGCAGTTACGGTATGGTGACAGGCTCCTACGAGCAGTACTTC.

V is TRBV19 and J is TRBJ2-5; the D gene is possibly TRBD2 (5 bases). The CDR3 is 16 residues long. Germline values: CDR1 LNHDA, CDR2 SQIVND (reference sequence). V lost 5 bases and J lost 5, with 21 bases in between. CDR3 sequence (DNA): TGTGCCAGTAGTGGGAAGAGGGCCCCCGTATCCGAGACCCAGTACTTC. Amino acid sequence: CASSGKRAPVSETQYF. Using reference TRBV19 and TRBJ2-5 for the parts outside the CDR3, the full variable domain is DGGITQSPKYLFRKEGQNVTLSCEQNLNHDAMYWYRQDPGQGLRLIYYSQIVNDFQKGDIAEGYSVSREKKESFPLTVTSAQKNPTAFYLCASSGKRAPVSETQYFGPGTRLLVL.

The chain employs TRBV5-1 and TRBJ1-2; D not certain. The germline V and J ends were trimmed by 5 bases and 0 bases, with 8 bases remaining between them. CDR1 is SGHRS, CDR2 YFSETQ, per germline. The CDR3 extends over 13 amino acids. CDR3 in DNA: TGCGCCAGCAGTGCGTCCCCTAACTATGGCTACACCTTC. Its protein is CASSASPNYGYTF.

V usage is TRBV12-5 and J usage is TRBJ2-7, with TRBD2 as a possible D gene (5 bases). The CDR3 consists of 14 residues. V was trimmed by 2 bases and J by 5 bases, leaving 13 bases between them. Germline CDR1 reads LGHNT; CDR2 reads FRNRAP. CDR3 sequence (DNA): TGTGCTAGTGGTTTGCCCAGAACTAGTCACGAGCAGTACTTC. Its protein product is CASGLPRTSHEQYF.

The chain carries TRBV6-1 and TRBJ1-2; a possible D gene is TRBD1 (6 bases). The CDR3 consists of 13 residues. The germline V gene has CDR1 MNHNS and CDR2 SASEGT. Trimming stripped 4 bases from V and 7 bases from J, with 13 bases between. CDR3 amino acids: CASSGVQGRGYTF. The DNA of the CDR3 is TGTGCCAGCAGTGGCGTACAGGGACGTGGCTACACCTTC.

This clone is a singleton in its sample. The CDR3 loop reads CASSYGTTGRSEKLFF. The DNA for the CDR3 is TGTGCCAGCAGTTACGGAACGACAGGGAGAAGTGAAAAACTGTTTTTT. The V and J genes are TRBV6-5 and TRBJ1-4; TRBD1 matches at 7 bases. CDR1 and CDR2 (germline): MNHEY, SVGAGI. V was clipped by 2 bases and J by 7 bases; unmatched bases: 10. The CDR3 length is 16 residues.

This CDR3 is CASSLSLAGGETQYF. The CDR3 DNA follows: TGTGCCAGCAGCTTGAGTCTAGCGGGGGGAGAGACCCAGTACTTC. The gene calls are TRBV5-4 and TRBJ2-5; 11 positions agree with TRBD2. This CDR3 is 15 amino acids long. V lost 1 base and J lost 4; bases outside the gene matches: 3. Germline assignment: CDR1 SGHNT and CDR2 YYREEE (reference sequence).

The genes are TRBV18 and TRBJ1-2, with 8 bases fitting TRBD1. Germline lookup yields CDR1 KGHSH and CDR2 LQKENI. The CDR3 is made up of 14 amino acids. V was pared by 2 bases and J by 10 bases, with 9 bases of the junction left unmatched. The CDR3 here is CASSPGPGGLDYTF. CDR3 sequence (DNA): TGTGCCAGCTCACCAGGGCCAGGGGGCTTAGACTACACCTTC.

This CDR3 is CASSPLDRGSVNTEAFF. The DNA of the CDR3 is TGTGCCAGCTCACCGCTGGACAGGGGATCAGTGAACACTGAAGCTTTCTTT. The V call is TRBV18, the J call TRBJ1-1; the match to TRBD1 covers 9 bases. Germline CDR1 is KGHSH and CDR2 is LQKENI. CDR3 length: 17 residues. With V trimmed by 3 bases and J by 0 bases, 8 bases remained unmatched.

The chain carries TRBV11-2 and TRBJ2-1; the D is unclear. V lost 2 bases and J 8 bases, leaving 13 bases between the germline ends. The CDR3 has 14 residues. Germline CDR1 and CDR2: SGHAT and FQNNGV. CDR3 nucleotides: TGTGCCAGCAGCTTAACCGGGTTGCCCTATGAGCAGTTCTTC. It codes for CASSLTGLPYEQFF.

The chain links TRBV19 to TRBJ1-2, with TRBD1 matching over 7 bases. This CDR3 spans 15 amino acids. Trimming at V came to 3 bases and at J to 6 bases, leaving 10 bases not matched to a gene. Germline-derived CDR1 and CDR2 are LNHDA and SQIVND (reference sequence). The CDR3 protein is CASSITRQGGHGYTF. The CDR3 nucleotides are TGTGCCAGTAGTATCACCCGACAAGGGGGCCATGGCTACACCTTC. Using reference TRBV19 and TRBJ1-2 for the parts outside the CDR3, the full variable domain is DGGITQSPKYLFRKEGQNVTLSCEQNLNHDAMYWYRQDPGQGLRLIYYSQIVNDFQKGDIAEGYSVSREKKESFPLTVTSAQKNPTAFYLCASSITRQGGHGYTFGSGTRLTVV.

This chain joins TRBV28 and TRBJ1-2; the match to TRBD1 covers 8 bases. CDR3 length equals 14 residues. Per germline, CDR1 MDHEN and CDR2 SYDVKM. V lost 3 bases and J lost 2; bases outside the gene matches: 2. The CDR3 DNA reads TGTGCCAGCAGTTTTGACAGGGGAAACTATGGCTACACCTTC. Translating it yields CASSFDRGNYGYTF.

The chain has TRBV2 and TRBJ2-5; D might be TRBD2 (5 bases). The CDR3 contains 14 residues. V lost 7 bases, J lost 4 bases, and 16 bases lay in between. CDR1 is SNHLY, CDR2 FYNNEI, per germline. The CDR3, as DNA: TGTGCCAGCACTATGAGGGAAGGTAGAGAGACCCAGTACTTC. It translates to CASTMREGRETQYF.

The chain carries TRBV2 and TRBJ2-2; 9 nucleotides align to TRBD1. The V gene's germline CDR1 is SNHLY and CDR2 FYNNEI. The CDR3 totals 15 residues. V lost 5 bases and J lost 3; bases outside the gene matches: 4. CDR3 sequence reads: CASSQDRGHTGELFF. CDR3 nucleotides: TGTGCCAGCAGTCAGGACAGGGGACACACCGGGGAGCTGTTTTTT.

V gene TRBV2 combines with J gene TRBJ1-5; possible D gene TRBD1, 6 bases. Germline values: CDR1 SNHLY, CDR2 FYNNEI. The CDR3 spans 15 residues. V dropped 4 bases and J dropped 1 base, with 11 bases sitting between them. The CDR3 loop is CASSVRQASNQPQHF. CDR3 nucleotide sequence: TGTGCCAGCAGTGTTCGACAGGCCAGCAATCAGCCCCAGCATTTT.

The V gene is TRBV29-1, the J gene TRBJ2-7, with 7 bases lining up with TRBD1. The germline CDR1 and CDR2 sequences are SQVTM and ANQGSEA. The CDR3 has 14 residues. Trimming at V came to 2 bases and at J to 2 bases, leaving 6 bases not matched to a gene. The CDR3 sequence: CSVELPDRAYEQYF. DNA of the CDR3: TGCAGCGTTGAACTTCCTGACAGGGCCTACGAGCAGTACTTC.

This rearrangement joins TRBV11-2 to TRBJ1-3; tentative D call: TRBD1 (5 bases). This CDR3 region has 16 residues. CDR1 and CDR2 (germline): SGHAT, FQNNGV. Trimming shortened V by 0 bases and J by 3 bases, and 12 bases separated the two germline ends. The CDR3: CASSLDPVGVGNTIYF. The CDR3 bases are TGTGCCAGCAGCTTAGATCCCGTAGGGGTTGGAAACACCATATATTTT.

The V call is TRBV27, the J call TRBJ2-2; 9 bases are shared with TRBD2. Per germline, CDR1 MNHEY and CDR2 SMNVEV (reference sequence). Unmatched junction bases numbered 3, after V lost 0 bases and J lost 1 base. There are 17 residues in the CDR3. CDR3 region: CASSLSGLAKNTGELFF. The CDR3 DNA sequence: TGTGCCAGCAGTTTATCCGGACTAGCGAAGAACACCGGGGAGCTGTTTTTT.

The chain uses TRBV11-2 and TRBJ2-1; TRBD2 might be the D (6 bases). Looked up from germline, CDR1 is SGHAT and CDR2 is FQNNGV. The CDR3 sequence is 11 residues long. Trimming left V 5 bases short and J 8 bases short, with 7 bases between. The CDR3 is CASSPSDEQFF. In DNA, the CDR3 is TGTGCCAGCAGCCCTAGCGATGAGCAGTTCTTC. The variable domain in full, with the rest retrieved from reference TRBV11-2 and TRBJ2-1, is EAGVAQSPRYKIIEKRQSVAFWCNPISGHATLYWYQQILGQGPKLLIQFQNNGVVDDSQLPKDRFSAERLKGVDSTLKIQPAKLEDSAVYLCASSPSDEQFFGPGTRLTVL.

The chain couples TRBV5-1 to TRBJ2-7; D remains unclear. Germline V gene lookup returns CDR1 SGHRS and CDR2 YFSETQ. This CDR3 has 11 amino acids. Deletions cut 0 bases from V and 5 bases from J, with 3 bases between. The CDR3 region is CASSLVNEQYF. CDR3 coding DNA: TGCGCCAGCAGCTTGGTTAACGAGCAGTACTTC.

This clone has a handful of counts. The DNA of the CDR3 is TGTGCCAGTACCACTATAGCGGGTCACACCGGGGAGCTGTTTTTT. Translation gives CASTTIAGHTGELFF. This chain uses TRBV19 with TRBJ2-2; 7 bases map to TRBD2. The CDR3 is 15 residues long. The V segment lost 7 bases and the J segment 3 bases; nucleotides outside the gene matches: 8. Germline V lookup: CDR1 LNHDA, CDR2 SQIVND (reference sequence).

The V call is TRBV4-1, the J call TRBJ1-2; 10 positions match TRBD1. V was clipped by 4 bases and J by 5 bases; unmatched bases: 10. In germline, CDR1 is MGHRA, CDR2 YSYEKL. This CDR3 is built from 16 residues. The CDR3 protein is CASSPRGTGALYGYTF. In DNA, the CDR3 is TGCGCCAGCAGCCCCCGGGGGACAGGGGCGCTTTATGGCTACACCTTC.

The chain is built from TRBV28 and TRBJ1-2, with a possible D match to TRBD1 (5 bases). V was trimmed by 6 bases and J by 5 bases, leaving 13 bases between them. This CDR3 has 13 amino acids. From germline, CDR1 is MDHEN and CDR2 SYDVKM. CDR3 in amino acids: CASSRDSTYGYTF. In DNA, the CDR3 is TGTGCCAGCAGCCGGGACTCCACTTATGGCTACACCTTC.